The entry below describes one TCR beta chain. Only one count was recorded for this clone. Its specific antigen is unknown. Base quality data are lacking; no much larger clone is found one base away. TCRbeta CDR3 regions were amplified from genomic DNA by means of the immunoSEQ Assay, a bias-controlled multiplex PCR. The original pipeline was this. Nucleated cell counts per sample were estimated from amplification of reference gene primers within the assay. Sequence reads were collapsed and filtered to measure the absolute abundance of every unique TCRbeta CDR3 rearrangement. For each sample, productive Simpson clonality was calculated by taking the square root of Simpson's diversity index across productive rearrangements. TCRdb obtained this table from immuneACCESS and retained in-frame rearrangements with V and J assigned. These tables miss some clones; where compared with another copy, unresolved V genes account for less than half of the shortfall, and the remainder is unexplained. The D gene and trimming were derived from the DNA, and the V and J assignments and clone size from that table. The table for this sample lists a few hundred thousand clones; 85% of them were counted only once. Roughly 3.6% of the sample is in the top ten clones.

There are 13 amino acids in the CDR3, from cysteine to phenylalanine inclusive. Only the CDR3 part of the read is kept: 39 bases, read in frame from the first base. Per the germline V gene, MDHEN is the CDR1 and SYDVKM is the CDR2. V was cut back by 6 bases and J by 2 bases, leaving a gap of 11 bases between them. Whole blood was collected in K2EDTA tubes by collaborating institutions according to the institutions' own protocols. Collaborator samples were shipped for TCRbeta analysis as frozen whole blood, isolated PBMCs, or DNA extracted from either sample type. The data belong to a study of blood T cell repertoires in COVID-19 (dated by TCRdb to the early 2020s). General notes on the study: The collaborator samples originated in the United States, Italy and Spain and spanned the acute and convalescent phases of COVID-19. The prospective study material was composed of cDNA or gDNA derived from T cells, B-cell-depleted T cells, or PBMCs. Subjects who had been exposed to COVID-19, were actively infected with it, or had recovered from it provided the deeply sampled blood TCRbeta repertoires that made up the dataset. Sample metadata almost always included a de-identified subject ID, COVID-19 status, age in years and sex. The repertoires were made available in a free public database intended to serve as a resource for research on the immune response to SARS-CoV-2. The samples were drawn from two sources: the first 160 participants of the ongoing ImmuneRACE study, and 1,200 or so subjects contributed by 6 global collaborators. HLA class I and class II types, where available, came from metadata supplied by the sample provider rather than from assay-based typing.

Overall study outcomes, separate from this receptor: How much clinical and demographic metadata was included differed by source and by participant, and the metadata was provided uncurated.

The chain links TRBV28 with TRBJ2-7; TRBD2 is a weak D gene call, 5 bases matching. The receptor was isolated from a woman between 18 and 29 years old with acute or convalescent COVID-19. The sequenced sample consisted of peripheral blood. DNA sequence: TGTGCCAGCAGGGACTCTCAACCCTACGAGCAGTACTTC. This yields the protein CASRDSQPYEQYF.